These 7 T cell receptor beta chains were sequenced from one sample in a study of blood T cell repertoires in COVID-19. Using immunoSEQ multiplex PCR, the repertoire was profiled, and TCRdb retains in-frame clones only, with some absent. Here the sample spans fewer than 150,000 clones, 90% being singletons. The sequenced sample was peripheral blood. The receptors come from a woman aged 55-69 years with COVID-19, enrolled during active disease.

This clone was recorded once. The chain carries TRBV30 and TRBJ2-7, with 12 positions matching TRBD1. Trimming removed 2 bases from V and 5 bases from J; junction bases left unmatched: 7. The CDR3 consists of 15 residues. Germline V gives CDR1 GTSNPN, CDR2 SVGIG (reference sequence). CDR3 coding DNA: TGTGCCTGGAGTTTGGGACAGGGGGCGTTAAACGAGCAGTACTTC. This sequence encodes CAWSLGQGALNEQYF.

The chain's CDR3 is CASRPGLAYTYEQYF. CDR3 DNA: TGCGCCAGCAGACCAGGACTAGCCTACACCTACGAGCAGTACTTC. The chain has TRBV4-1 and TRBJ2-7, with TRBD2 identical over 8 bases. The CDR3 totals 15 residues. The germline V gene has CDR1 MGHRA and CDR2 YSYEKL. V gave up 6 bases and J gave up 2 bases; unmatched junction bases: 9.

The rearrangement joins TRBV23-1 to TRBJ1-4, with D unresolved. TRBV23-1 carries the ORF label, with uncertain function. V shed 2 bases and J shed 3 bases, with 13 bases lying between them. This CDR3 comprises 16 residues. In DNA form, the CDR3 reads TGCGCCAGCAGTCAAGACAACGGGGAGGCTAATGAAAAACTGTTTTTT. Protein product: CASSQDNGEANEKLFF.

The chain joins TRBV19 to TRBJ1-3, with 7 bases matching TRBD1. Germline V gene sequence: CDR1 LNHDA, CDR2 SQIVND (reference sequence). Trimming cost V 4 bases and J 0 bases; bases outside gene matches: 6. This CDR3 spans 16 amino acids. DNA for the CDR3: TGTGCCAGTAGTACCGCAGGGGGAAACTCTGGAAACACCATATATTTT. The encoded protein is CASSTAGGNSGNTIYF.

The chain has TRBV5-1 and TRBJ1-2; 8 nucleotides match TRBD1. The CDR3 contains 17 residues. In germline, CDR1 is SGHRS, CDR2 YFSETQ. J gave up 8 bases and V 1 base, and 16 bases lay outside the gene matches. The CDR3 sequence is CASSLTLGQGLLGGYTF. In DNA, the CDR3 is TGCGCCAGCAGCTTGACCCTAGGACAGGGATTGTTGGGGGGCTACACCTTC.

The chain couples TRBV18 to TRBJ1-6, with D unclear. There are 16 residues in the CDR3. Germline V gives CDR1 KGHSH, CDR2 LQKENI. V shed 3 bases and J shed 7 bases, with 16 bases lying between them. The CDR3 DNA reads TGTGCCAGCTCACCTCTACCACCCGGGAGGAATTCACCCCTCCACTTT. It is translated as CASSPLPPGRNSPLHF.

The chain carries TRBV7-9 and TRBJ1-6, with 10 bases matching TRBD1. V shed 5 bases, J shed 7 bases, and the junction held 2 bases outside the gene matches. The CDR3 runs 14 residues. In germline, CDR1 is SEHNR, CDR2 FQNEAQ (reference sequence). This CDR3 is CASSGGQGNSPLHF. The CDR3 DNA follows: TGTGCCAGCAGCGGGGGACAGGGGAATTCACCCCTCCACTTT.